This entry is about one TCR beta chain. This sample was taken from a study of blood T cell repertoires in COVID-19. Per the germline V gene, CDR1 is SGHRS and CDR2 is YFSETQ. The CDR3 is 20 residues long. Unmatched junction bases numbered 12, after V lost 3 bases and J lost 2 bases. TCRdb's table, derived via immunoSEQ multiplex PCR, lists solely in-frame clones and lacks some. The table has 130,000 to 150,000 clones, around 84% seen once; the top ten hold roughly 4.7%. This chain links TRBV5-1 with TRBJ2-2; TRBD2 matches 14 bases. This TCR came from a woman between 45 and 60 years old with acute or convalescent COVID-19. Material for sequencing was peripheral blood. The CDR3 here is CASSSLKGTSGGLNTGELFF. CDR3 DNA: TGCGCCAGCAGCTCGCTTAAAGGGACTAGCGGGGGCCTCAACACCGGGGAGCTGTTTTTT. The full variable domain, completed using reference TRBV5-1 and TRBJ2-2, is KAGVTQTPRYLIKTRGQQVTLSCSPISGHRSVSWYQQTPGQGLQFLFEYFSETQRNKGNFPGRFSGRQFSNSRSEMNVSTLELGDSALYLCASSSLKGTSGGLNTGELFFGEGSRLTVL.